The present TCR beta chain was sequenced within a study of Ad26.COV2.S vaccination and SARS-CoV-2 variants. Study-level background: Ad26.COV2.S, an intramuscular injection, was given once or twice 56 days apart.

Study results and caveats: Spike-specific TCR breadth ran higher among vaccine recipients than placebo recipients.

Treatment reported: 19 received Ad26.COV2.S at low or high dose, single or two shots; roughly five received placebo; per-sample allocation not given. Sampling occurred on day 63 after the first vaccine or placebo injection. Wuhan-strain SARS-CoV-2 spike was expressed by the Ad26 vector that made up the vaccine. Some clones are missing from TCRdb's copy, which holds only in-frame ones; the method was immunoSEQ multiplex PCR. This sample has about 350,000 clones, with approximately 86% found just once. Looked up from germline, CDR1 is SNHLY and CDR2 is FYNNEI. V was pared by 6 bases and J by 2 bases, with 16 bases between. This CDR3 comprises 15 residues. In the case of this clone: Its antigen remains unknown.

The sample here was peripheral blood, taken in a trial of Ad26.COV2.S vaccine versus placebo. The sequence came from a person aged 18-65 years who received the Ad26.COV2.S COVID-19 vaccine or a placebo. The gene calls are TRBV2 and TRBJ1-1; a possible D gene is TRBD1 (5 bases). This chain's CDR3 is CASSISPGLNTEAFF. The CDR3 DNA reads TGTGCCAGCAGCATTTCTCCGGGACTTAACACTGAAGCTTTCTTT. Looking up the rest from reference TRBV2 and TRBJ1-1 gives the full variable domain: EPEVTQTPSHQVTQMGQEVILRCVPISNHLYFYWYRQILGQKVEFLVSFYNNEISEKSEIFDDQFSVERPDGSNFTLKIRSTKLEDSAMYFCASSISPGLNTEAFFGQGTRLTVV.